This T cell receptor (beta chain) was obtained from a study of cytotoxic CD8 clonotypes in ibrutinib-treated CLL. Study at large: After a median of about 70 months, some 15 patients stayed remitted and some twelve progressed; responses had been partial in 24 and complete in 2.

Regarding the study as a whole: Shared public clonotypes were rare, and on treatment they either got smaller or stayed the same. A difference in sampling times existed between sustained-remission and progressing patients.

This clone has just a few counts. The antigen remains undetermined. The CDR3 length is 14 residues. From germline, CDR1 is LGHNA and CDR2 YSLEER. V lost 4 bases and J lost 2, with 11 bases in between. Method: immunoSEQ multiplex PCR; TCRdb's copy keeps in-frame clones and lacks some. The sample holds approximately 300,000 clones, 80% seen once. The clonotype originates from a human donor with chronic lymphocytic leukemia. The source was PBMCs, collected before ibrutinib treatment. This rearrangement joins TRBV4-3 to TRBJ1-2; D is unclear. The CDR3 loop reads CASSPRWGNYGYTF. The CDR3 bases are TGCGCCAGCAGCCCGAGATGGGGAAACTATGGCTACACCTTC.